The clone carrying this TCR beta chain was picked up many times. Its antigen is currently unknown. Germline values: CDR1 DFQATT, CDR2 SNEGSKA (reference sequence). The CDR3 runs 16 residues. V lost 0 bases and J 6 bases, leaving 17 bases between the germline ends. The data stem from a study of T cells in Graves' hyperthyroidism and ophthalmopathy. Whole-study results and caveats: Most thyroid clonotypes with frequency above 0.001 were detected in blood.

Template material for amplifying TCR beta CDR3 regions consisted of RNA transcripts. Initially, a first-round RT-PCR of the TCR CDR3 employed the HTBI primer set. One entry per CDR3 protein results from TCRdb running MiXCR on the multiplex PCR reads. The top ten clones hold approximately 4.3% of a sample with approximately 610,000 distinct CDR3 sequences, roughly 14% of them seen once. Ophthalmopathy patients had moderate-to-severe active disease, CAS ≥3, NOSPECS ≥4, and disease duration under 3 months. Clinical symptoms, serum thyroxine and TRAb, thyroid ultrasound and orbital computed tomography were used for the diagnoses.

The specimen sequenced was blood. This TCR was recovered from a woman aged 40 to 49 with Graves' ophthalmopathy. V usage is TRBV20-1 and J usage is TRBJ2-2; D may be TRBD1 (5 bases). DNA for the CDR3: TGCAGTGCTAGAGATTGGGCTAGGGGAAGCGCCGGGGAGCTGTTTTTT. Translation: CSARDWARGSAGELFF.